This T cell receptor (beta chain) was observed in a study of blood T cell repertoires in COVID-19. Study as a whole: Sites in the United States, Italy and Spain provided acute and convalescent COVID-19 samples.

The sample holds many counts of this clone. CDR1 LGHDT and CDR2 YNNKEL come from the germline V gene (reference sequence). This CDR3 comprises 16 residues. V lost 5 bases and J lost 0, with 14 bases in between. Study processing details: By means of reference gene primer amplification, nucleated cell counts were estimated. Clones were read by immunoSEQ multiplex PCR, and TCRdb kept only the in-frame ones, dropping some. D and trimming were read from the DNA, whereas the V and J calls and clone size are those reported in that table. The sample consists of approximately 170,000 clones, 84% of them appearing once. Cohort 3 recovered donors had two negative PCRs, clearance, or symptom resolution.

The chain combines TRBV3-1 (or the pseudogene TRBV3-2) with TRBJ2-1, with D maybe TRBD2 (6 bases). Sequences were obtained from PBMCs or T cells enriched from blood (not recorded which). This clonotype was obtained from a man in his fifties or sixties who had recovered from COVID-19. CDR3 sequence reads: CASSAHGGSSYNEQFF. CDR3 DNA sequence: TGTGCCAGCAGCGCCCACGGGGGTAGCTCCTACAATGAGCAGTTCTTC.